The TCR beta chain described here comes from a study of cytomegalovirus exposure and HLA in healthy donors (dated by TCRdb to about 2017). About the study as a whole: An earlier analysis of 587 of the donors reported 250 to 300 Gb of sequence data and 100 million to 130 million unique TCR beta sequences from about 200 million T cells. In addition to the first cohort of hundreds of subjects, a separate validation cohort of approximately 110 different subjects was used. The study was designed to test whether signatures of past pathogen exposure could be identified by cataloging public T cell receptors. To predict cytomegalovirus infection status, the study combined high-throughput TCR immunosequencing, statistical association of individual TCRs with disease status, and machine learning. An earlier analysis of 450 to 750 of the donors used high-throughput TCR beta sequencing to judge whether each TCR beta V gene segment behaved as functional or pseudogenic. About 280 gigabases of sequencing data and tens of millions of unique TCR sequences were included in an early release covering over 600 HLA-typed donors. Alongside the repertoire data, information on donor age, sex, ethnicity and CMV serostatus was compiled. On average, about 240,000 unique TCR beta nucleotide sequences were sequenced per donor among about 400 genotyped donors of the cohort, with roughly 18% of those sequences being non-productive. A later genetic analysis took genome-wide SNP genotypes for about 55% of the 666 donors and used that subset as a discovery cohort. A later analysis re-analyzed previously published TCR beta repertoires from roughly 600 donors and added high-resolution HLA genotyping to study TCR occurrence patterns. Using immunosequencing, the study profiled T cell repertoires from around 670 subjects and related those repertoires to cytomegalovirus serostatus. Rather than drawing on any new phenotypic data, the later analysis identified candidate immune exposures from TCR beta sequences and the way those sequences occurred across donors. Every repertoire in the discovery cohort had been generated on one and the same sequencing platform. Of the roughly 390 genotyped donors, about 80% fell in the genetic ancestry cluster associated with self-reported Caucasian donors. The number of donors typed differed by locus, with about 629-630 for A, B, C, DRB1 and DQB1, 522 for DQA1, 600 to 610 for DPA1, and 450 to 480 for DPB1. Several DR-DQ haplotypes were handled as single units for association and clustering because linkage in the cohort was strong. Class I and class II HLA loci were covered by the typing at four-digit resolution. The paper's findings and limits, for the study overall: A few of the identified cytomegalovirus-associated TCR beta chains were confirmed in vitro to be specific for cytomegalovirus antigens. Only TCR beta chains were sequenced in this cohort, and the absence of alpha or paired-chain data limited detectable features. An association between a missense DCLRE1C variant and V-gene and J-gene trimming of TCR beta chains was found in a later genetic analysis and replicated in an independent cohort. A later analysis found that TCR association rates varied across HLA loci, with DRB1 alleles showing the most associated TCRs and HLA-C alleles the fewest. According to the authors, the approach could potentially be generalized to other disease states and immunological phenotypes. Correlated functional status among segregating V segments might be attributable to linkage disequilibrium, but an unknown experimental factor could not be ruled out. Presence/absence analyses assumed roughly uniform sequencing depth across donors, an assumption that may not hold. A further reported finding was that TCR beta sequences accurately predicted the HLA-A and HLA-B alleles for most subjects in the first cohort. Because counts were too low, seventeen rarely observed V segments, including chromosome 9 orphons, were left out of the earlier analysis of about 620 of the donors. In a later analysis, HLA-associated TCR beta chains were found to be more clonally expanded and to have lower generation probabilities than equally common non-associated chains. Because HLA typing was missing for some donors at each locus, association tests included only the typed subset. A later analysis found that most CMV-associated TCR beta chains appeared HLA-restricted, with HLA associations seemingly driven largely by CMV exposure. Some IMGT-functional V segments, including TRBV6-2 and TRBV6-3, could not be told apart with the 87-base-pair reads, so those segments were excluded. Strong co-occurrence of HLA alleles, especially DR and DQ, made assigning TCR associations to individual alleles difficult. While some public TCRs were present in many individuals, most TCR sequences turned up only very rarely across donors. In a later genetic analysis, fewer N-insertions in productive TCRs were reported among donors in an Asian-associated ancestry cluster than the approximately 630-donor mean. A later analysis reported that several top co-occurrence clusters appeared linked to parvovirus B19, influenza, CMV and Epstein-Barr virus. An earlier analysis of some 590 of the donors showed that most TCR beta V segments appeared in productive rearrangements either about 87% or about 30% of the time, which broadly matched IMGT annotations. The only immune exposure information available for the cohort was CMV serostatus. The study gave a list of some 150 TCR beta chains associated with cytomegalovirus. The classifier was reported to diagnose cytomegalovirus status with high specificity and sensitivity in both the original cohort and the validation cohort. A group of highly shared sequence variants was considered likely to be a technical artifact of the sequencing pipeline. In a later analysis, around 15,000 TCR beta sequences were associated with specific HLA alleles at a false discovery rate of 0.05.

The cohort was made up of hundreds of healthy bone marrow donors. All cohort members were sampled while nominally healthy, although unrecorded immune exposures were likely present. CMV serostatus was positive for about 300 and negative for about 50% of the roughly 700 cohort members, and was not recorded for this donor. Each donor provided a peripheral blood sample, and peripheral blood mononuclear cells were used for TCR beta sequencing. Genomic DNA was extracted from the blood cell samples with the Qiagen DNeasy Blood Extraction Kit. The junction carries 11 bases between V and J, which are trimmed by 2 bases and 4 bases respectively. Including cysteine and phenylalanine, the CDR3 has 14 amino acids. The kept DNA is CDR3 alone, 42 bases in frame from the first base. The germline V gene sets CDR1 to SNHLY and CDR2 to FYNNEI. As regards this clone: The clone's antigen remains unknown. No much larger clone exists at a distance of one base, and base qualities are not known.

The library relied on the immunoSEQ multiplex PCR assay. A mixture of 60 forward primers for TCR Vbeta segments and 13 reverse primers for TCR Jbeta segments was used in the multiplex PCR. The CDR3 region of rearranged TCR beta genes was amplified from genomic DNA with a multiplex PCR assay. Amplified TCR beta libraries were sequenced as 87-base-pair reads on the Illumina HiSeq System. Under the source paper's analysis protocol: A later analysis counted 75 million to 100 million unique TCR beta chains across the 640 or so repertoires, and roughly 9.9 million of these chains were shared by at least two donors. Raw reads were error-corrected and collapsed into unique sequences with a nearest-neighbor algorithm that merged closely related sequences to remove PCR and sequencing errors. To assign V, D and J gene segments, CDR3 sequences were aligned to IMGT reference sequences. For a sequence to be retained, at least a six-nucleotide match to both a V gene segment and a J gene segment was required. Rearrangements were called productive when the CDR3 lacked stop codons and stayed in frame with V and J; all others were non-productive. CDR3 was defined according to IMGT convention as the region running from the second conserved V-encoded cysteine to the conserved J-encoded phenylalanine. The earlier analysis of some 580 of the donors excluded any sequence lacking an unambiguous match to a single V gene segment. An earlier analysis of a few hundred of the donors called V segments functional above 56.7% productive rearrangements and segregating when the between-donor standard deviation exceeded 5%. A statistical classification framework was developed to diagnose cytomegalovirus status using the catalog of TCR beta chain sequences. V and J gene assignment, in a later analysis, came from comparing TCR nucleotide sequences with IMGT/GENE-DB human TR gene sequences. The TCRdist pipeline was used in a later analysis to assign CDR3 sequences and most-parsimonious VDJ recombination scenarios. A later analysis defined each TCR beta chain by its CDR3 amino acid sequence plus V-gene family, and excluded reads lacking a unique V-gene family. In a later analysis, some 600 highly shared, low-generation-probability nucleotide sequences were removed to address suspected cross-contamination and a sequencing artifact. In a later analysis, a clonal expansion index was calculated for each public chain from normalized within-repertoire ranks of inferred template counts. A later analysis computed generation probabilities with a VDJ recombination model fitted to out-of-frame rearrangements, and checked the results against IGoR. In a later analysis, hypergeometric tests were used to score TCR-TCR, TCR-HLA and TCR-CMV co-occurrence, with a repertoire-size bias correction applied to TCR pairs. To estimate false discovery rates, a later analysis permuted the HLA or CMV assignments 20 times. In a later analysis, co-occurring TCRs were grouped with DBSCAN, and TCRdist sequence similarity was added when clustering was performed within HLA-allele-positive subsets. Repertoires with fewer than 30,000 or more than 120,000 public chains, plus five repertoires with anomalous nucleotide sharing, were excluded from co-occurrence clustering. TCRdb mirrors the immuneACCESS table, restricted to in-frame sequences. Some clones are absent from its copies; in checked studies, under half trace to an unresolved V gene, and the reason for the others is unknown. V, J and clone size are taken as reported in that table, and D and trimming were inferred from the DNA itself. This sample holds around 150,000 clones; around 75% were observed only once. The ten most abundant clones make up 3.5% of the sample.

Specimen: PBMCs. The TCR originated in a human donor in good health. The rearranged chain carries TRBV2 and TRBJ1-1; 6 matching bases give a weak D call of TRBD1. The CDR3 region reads CASSELKGVTEAFF. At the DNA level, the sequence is TGTGCCAGCAGTGAATTGAAGGGGGTCACTGAAGCTTTCTTT. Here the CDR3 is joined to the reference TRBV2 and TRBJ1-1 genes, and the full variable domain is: EPEVTQTPSHQVTQMGQEVILRCVPISNHLYFYWYRQILGQKVEFLVSFYNNEISEKSEIFDDQFSVERPDGSNFTLKIRSTKLEDSAMYFCASSELKGVTEAFFGQGTRLTVV.